The 8 T cell receptor beta chains in this list originate from one sample, sequenced in a study of neoadjuvant anti-PD-1 for oral cavity cancer. Time point defined: after neoadjuvant nivolumab, at surgical resection. Only in-frame clones appear in the TCRdb table, and some are missing; sequencing was by immunoSEQ multiplex PCR. The data show around 67,000 clones, roughly 90% seen once. This specimen consisted of PBMCs, obtained after nivolumab (anti-PD-1) treatment. These receptors all come from a person between 35 and 79 years old with oral cavity squamous cell carcinoma.

This chain connects TRBV15 to TRBJ2-7; 12 bases agree with TRBD1. There are 16 residues in the CDR3. After removal of 3 bases from V and 6 bases from J, the junction contained 9 bases not matched to a gene. Germline V gene sequence: CDR1 LNHNV, CDR2 YYDKDF (reference sequence). For the CDR3, the DNA is TGTGCCACCAGCAGGGGGGGACAGGGGGCGTCCGGCGAGCAGTACTTC. This translates into CATSRGGQGASGEQYF.

The sample holds one count of this clone. The chain joins TRBV30 to TRBJ2-6, with D maybe TRBD2 (6 bases). V lost 3 bases to trimming and J lost 0 bases, with 18 bases between them. The CDR3 totals 18 residues. Germline values: CDR1 GTSNPN, CDR2 SVGIG (reference sequence). The CDR3 sequence is CAWRRDAGTSSGANVLTF. CDR3 DNA: TGTGCCTGGAGAAGGGATGCCGGGACTTCCTCTGGGGCCAACGTCCTGACTTTC.

The chain combines TRBV10-3 with TRBJ1-1; D might be TRBD1 (6 bases). The germline CDR1 and CDR2 sequences are ENHRY and SYGVKD. V was cut by 7 bases and J by 5 bases, with 14 bases left in between. This CDR3 has 13 residues. The CDR3 DNA follows: TGTGCCATCACTAAAAAGGGGGGAACTGAAGCTTTCTTT. Its protein product is CAITKKGGTEAFF.

The chain uses TRBV5-1 and TRBJ2-7; possible D gene TRBD1, 6 bases. This CDR3 is built from 13 residues. Trimming removed 1 base at V and 7 bases at J, with 12 bases between. Germline V gene sequence: CDR1 SGHRS, CDR2 YFSETQ. CDR3 bases: TGCGCCAGCAGCTTGTTAGGGGGTGGAGAGCAGTACTTC. Protein: CASSLLGGGEQYF.

This clone was counted once. This rearrangement joins TRBV4-2 to TRBJ2-7, with D perhaps TRBD1 or TRBD2 (6 bases each). Germline lookup yields CDR1 LGHNA and CDR2 YNFKEQ. This CDR3 contains 16 residues. Trimming cost V 1 base and J 2 bases, with 15 bases left between them. CDR3 coding DNA: TGTGCCAGCAGCCAAGGACAGGTCGCGGGAACCTACGAGCAGTACTTC. It is translated as CASSQGQVAGTYEQYF.

This chain joins TRBV5-1 and TRBJ1-3; possibly TRBD1 for D (6 bases). Germline CDR1 and CDR2: SGHRS and YFSETQ. V lost 4 bases and J lost 0, with 11 bases in between. CDR3 size: 15 residues. The CDR3 nucleotides read TGCGCCAGCAGCCCCCAGGGGCTCTCTGGAAACACCATATATTTT. Encoded protein: CASSPQGLSGNTIYF. Full variable domain (missing parts from reference TRBV5-1 and TRBJ1-3): KAGVTQTPRYLIKTRGQQVTLSCSPISGHRSVSWYQQTPGQGLQFLFEYFSETQRNKGNFPGRFSGRQFSNSRSEMNVSTLELGDSALYLCASSPQGLSGNTIYFGEGSWLTVV.

The chain carries TRBV29-1 and TRBJ2-7; TRBD2 agrees at 15 bases. Germline CDR1 SQVTM, CDR2 ANQGSEA. The CDR3 runs 16 residues. V dropped 4 bases and J dropped 0; count of bases not matched to a gene: 4. CDR3 bases: TGCAGCGTTGCCGGACTAGCGGGAGGGGACTCCTACGAGCAGTACTTC. As protein: CSVAGLAGGDSYEQYF.

Regarding this clone: An end of the junction differs from the germline gene, which may be a read error. The V call is TRBV6-1, the J call TRBJ1-3, with D maybe TRBD1 (6 bases). Germline assignment: CDR1 MNHNS and CDR2 SASEGT. This CDR3 is 17 amino acids long. CDR3 residues: CASSEGQTGPSGNTIYF. CDR3 coding DNA: TGTGCCAGCAGCGAAGGACAAACAGGGCCCTCTGGAAACACCATATATTTT.